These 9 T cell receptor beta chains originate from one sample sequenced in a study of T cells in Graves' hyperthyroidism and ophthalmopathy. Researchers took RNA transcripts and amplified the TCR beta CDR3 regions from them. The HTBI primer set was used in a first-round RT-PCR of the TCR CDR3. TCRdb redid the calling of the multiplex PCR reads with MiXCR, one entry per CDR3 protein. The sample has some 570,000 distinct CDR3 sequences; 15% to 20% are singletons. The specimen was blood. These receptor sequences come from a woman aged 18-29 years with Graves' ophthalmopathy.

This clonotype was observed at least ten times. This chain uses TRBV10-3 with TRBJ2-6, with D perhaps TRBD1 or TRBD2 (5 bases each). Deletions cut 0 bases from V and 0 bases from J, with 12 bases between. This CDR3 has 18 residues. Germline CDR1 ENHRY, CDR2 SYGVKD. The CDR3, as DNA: TGTGCCATCAGTGAGTCGATTGGGGGAACCTCTGGGGCCAACGTCCTGACTTTC. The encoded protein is CAISESIGGTSGANVLTF.

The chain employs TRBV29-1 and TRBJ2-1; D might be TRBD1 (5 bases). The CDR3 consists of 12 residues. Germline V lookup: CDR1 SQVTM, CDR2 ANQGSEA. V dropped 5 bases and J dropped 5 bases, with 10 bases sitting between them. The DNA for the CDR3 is TGCAGCGTTCTAGACAGCAACAATGAGCAGTTCTTC. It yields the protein CSVLDSNNEQFF.

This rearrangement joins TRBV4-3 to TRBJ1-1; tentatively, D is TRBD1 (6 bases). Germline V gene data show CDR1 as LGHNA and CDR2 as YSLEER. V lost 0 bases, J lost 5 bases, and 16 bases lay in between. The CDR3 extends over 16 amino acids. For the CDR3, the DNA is TGCGCCAGCAGCCAAGATTCGCAGGGGCGGGGGACTGAAGCTTTCTTT. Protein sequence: CASSQDSQGRGTEAFF.

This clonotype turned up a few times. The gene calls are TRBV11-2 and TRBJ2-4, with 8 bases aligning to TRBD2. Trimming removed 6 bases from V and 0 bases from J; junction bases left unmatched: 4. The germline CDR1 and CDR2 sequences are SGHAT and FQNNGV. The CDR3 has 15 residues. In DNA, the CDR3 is TGTGCCAGCAGGATAGCGGGGCGAGCCAAAAACATTCAGTACTTC. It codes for CASRIAGRAKNIQYF.

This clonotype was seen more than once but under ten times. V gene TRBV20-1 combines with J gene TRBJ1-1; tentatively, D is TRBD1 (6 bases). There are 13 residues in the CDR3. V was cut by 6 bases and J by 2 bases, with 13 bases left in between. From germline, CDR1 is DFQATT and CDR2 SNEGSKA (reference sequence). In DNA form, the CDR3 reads TGCAGTGCGACCGGGACACTTAACACTGAAGCTTTCTTT. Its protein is CSATGTLNTEAFF.

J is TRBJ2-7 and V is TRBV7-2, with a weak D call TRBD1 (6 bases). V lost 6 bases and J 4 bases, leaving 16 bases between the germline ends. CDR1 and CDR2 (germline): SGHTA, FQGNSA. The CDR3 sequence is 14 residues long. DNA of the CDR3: TGTGCCAGCAGAGGACAGCAAAGACCGTACGAGCAGTACTTC. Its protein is CASRGQQRPYEQYF.

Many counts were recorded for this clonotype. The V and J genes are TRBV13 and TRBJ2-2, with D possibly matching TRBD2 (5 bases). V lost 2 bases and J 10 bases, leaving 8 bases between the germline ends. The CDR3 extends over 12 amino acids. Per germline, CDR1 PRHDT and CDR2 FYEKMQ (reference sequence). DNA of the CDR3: TGTGCCAGCAGCTTAACGAGGGAGGAGCTGTTTTTT. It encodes CASSLTREELFF.

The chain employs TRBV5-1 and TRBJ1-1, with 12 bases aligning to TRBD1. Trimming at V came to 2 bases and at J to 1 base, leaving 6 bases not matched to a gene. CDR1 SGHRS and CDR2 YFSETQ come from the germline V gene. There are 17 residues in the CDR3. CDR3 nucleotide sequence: TGCGCCAGCAGCTTAGGGACAGGGGGCGCGGGGAACACTGAAGCTTTCTTT. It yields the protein CASSLGTGGAGNTEAFF.

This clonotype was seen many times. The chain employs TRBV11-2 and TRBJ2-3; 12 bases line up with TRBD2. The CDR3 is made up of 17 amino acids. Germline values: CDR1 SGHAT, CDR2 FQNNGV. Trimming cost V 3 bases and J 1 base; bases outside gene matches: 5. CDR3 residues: CASSLTSGRVGTDTQYF. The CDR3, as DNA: TGTGCCAGCAGCTTGACTAGCGGGAGAGTTGGCACAGATACGCAGTATTTT.